This TCR beta chain was documented in a study of Ad26.COV2.S vaccination and SARS-CoV-2 variants (dated by TCRdb to the early 2020s). Regarding the study in general: Donors in the vaccine arm were drawn from COV1001, a phase I-IIa trial of Ad26.COV2.S in healthy adults that was multicentre, randomized, double-blind and placebo-controlled. Dosing of Ad26.COV2.S was intramuscular, at either 5x10^10 or 1x10^11 viral particles, delivered as one shot or as two shots spaced 56 days apart. TCRbeta repertoire sequencing was used to assess the specificity and breadth of SARS-CoV-2-reactive T cell receptors after Ad26.COV2.S vaccination. The TCR-sequenced set comprised around 32 samples: 19 Ad26.COV2.S vaccine recipients, 5 placebo recipients and 8 SARS-CoV-2 convalescent individuals. Participants in the trial were split at random into five groups of five each, receiving low-dose or high-dose Ad26.COV2.S once or twice, or else placebo on both occasions. Investigators remained blinded to trial group allocation during experiments and outcome assessment.

The CDR3, cysteine through phenylalanine, is 14 amino acids long. The CDR3 DNA has 42 bases and is translated from base 1. V is pared back by 3 bases and J by 2 bases, with 11 bases lying between the germline termini. The germline V gene supplies CDR1 SGHDT and CDR2 YYEEEE. With respect to this clone: Its antigen is currently not known. The sample holds no much larger clone one base away, and base qualities are not on file.

The paper as a whole reports these results and caveats: Spike-specific TCR breadth was higher in Ad26.COV2.S recipients than in placebo recipients (P = 0.0014). Non-spike TCR breadth was comparable between vaccine and placebo recipients, consistent with the vaccine containing only spike. The study lacked the statistical power to compare responses across vaccine doses or regimens. After vaccination, spike-specific CD8+ and CD4+ T cell responses were reported to show substantial breadth. It was noted by the authors that total T cell responses may have been underestimated by the TCR breadth and depth analyses.

Per the publication, the treatment or condition label means: around 19 received Ad26.COV2.S at low or high dose, single or two shots; about 5 received placebo; per-sample allocation not given. For vaccine and placebo recipients, the sequenced repertoires came from samples collected on day 63 after the first injection. Between 29 July and 7 August 2020, Cohort 1b enrolled 20 to 30 adults aged 18-55 years at one site in Boston, USA. Ad26.COV2.S consisted of a replication-incompetent adenovirus type 26 vector by which a prefusion-stabilized SARS-CoV-2 spike protein from the original Wuhan strain was expressed. The immunoSEQ Assay was the method used to sequence TCRbeta CDR3 regions. After extraction, genomic DNA underwent amplification by bias-controlled multiplex PCR, followed by high-throughput sequencing. On the authors' methods: To quantify the absolute abundance of every unique TCRbeta CDR3 region, sequences were collapsed and filtered. T cell fraction was estimated by normalizing TCRbeta template counts to usable DNA, with usable DNA measured through amplification of reference genes found in all nucleated cells. Repertoire TCRs were annotated as SARS-CoV-2-specific by exact matching of V gene, CDR3 amino acid sequence and J gene to a known reactive TCR set. The reference SARS-CoV-2 TCR set came from MIRA and was filtered for enrichment in COVID-19-positive ImmuneCODE repertoires, removing public or cross-reactive TCRs. Using the MIRA antigens, annotated TCRs were further analysed by specific ORF or by position within an ORF. Breadth was defined as the number of annotated unique rearrangements divided by the total number of unique productive rearrangements, and depth was defined as the summed frequency of the annotated unique rearrangements. Group comparisons of TCR breadth used two-sided Wilcoxon rank-sum tests. TCRdb stores this immuneACCESS table with in-frame sequences only. Part of the clones is absent; in the studies checked, under half of the shortfall reflects unresolved V genes, and no reason is known for the rest. The V and J calls and clone size come from that table; D and trimming were worked out from the DNA. The sample contains hundreds of thousands of clones, around 92% of them found a single time. Clones ranked in the top ten supply around 1.5% of the sample.

Sample: peripheral blood, taken in a trial of Ad26.COV2.S vaccine versus placebo. Here the chain combines TRBV5-6 and TRBJ1-1, with a weak D call of TRBD1 (5 bases match). The sequence derives from a person between 18 and 65 years old who received the Ad26.COV2.S COVID-19 vaccine or a placebo. The CDR3 region has the sequence CASSWGSSNTEAFF. The bases read TGTGCCAGCAGCTGGGGGTCTAGTAACACTGAAGCTTTCTTT.